The 23 T cell receptor beta chains presented below share a single source sample, sequenced in a study of tumor and adjacent non-tumor tissue in lung cancer. The library came from three nested PCR rounds adapted from ARM-PCR protocols. TCRdb used MiXCR to reprocess the multiplex PCR reads, holding one entry per CDR3 protein. This sample has 200,000 to 250,000 distinct CDR3 sequences, with about 71% found just once. No cell sorting was done before RNA was extracted from the tissue. The sequenced material came from lung tumor tissue. The receptors were sampled from a man aged 55 to 70 with non-small cell lung cancer.

About this clonotype: Because the CDR3 is missing its conserved closing phenylalanine or tryptophan, this is likely a read error. This sequence joins TRBV29-1 and TRBJ2-2, with D tentatively TRBD1 (6 bases). The V gene lost 4 bases and the J gene lost 6 bases, with 9 bases spanning the gap. CDR3 length equals 12 residues. CDR1 and CDR2 (germline): SQVTM, ANQGSEA. The CDR3 DNA sequence: TGCAGCGTTGGGGGACATTCCGGGGAGCTGTTTATT. Its translation: CSVGGHSGELFI.

This clonotype was detected only a few times. The chain employs TRBV20-1 and TRBJ2-6; no definite D call. Germline-derived CDR1 and CDR2 are DFQATT and SNEGSKA (reference sequence). The CDR3 length is 14 residues. V was clipped by 6 bases and J by 3 bases, with 12 bases between them. CDR3 coding DNA: TGCAGTGCAGAAACAGAGGTTGGGGCCAACGTCCTGACTTTC. Amino acid sequence: CSAETEVGANVLTF.

Regarding this clonotype: A much more abundant neighbour one base away suggests this may be a read error. The chain couples TRBV20-1 to TRBJ2-7; weak D call: TRBD1 (5 bases). The CDR3 is made up of 12 amino acids. Per germline, CDR1 DFQATT and CDR2 SNEGSKA (reference sequence). This CDR3 reads CSAKDRPHEQNF. The CDR3 nucleotides read TGCAGTGCTAAAGACAGACCCCACGAGCAGAACTTC.

The chain couples TRBV13 to TRBJ2-5; D is perhaps TRBD2 (6 bases). CDR1 and CDR2 from the germline V gene are PRHDT and FYEKMQ (reference sequence). The CDR3 consists of 16 residues. V lost 6 bases and J 2 bases, leaving 19 bases between the germline ends. CDR3 sequence: CASSSPPGREQETQYF. The CDR3 DNA sequence: TGTGCCAGCAGTTCTCCTCCGGGACGGGAGCAAGAGACCCAGTACTTC.

Notes on this clonotype: A much larger clone lies one base from this, so it may be a read error. The J gene is TRBJ2-7, the V gene TRBV29-1, with D unclear. Germline CDR1 is SQVTM and CDR2 is ANQGSEA. V was trimmed by 4 bases and J by 1 base, leaving 11 bases between them. This CDR3 is built from 13 residues. The CDR3 here is CSVGMGQSYEQYF. The CDR3 DNA reads TGCAGCGTTGGCATGGGTCAGTCCTACGAGCAGTACTTC.

In the case of this clonotype: At one end the junction does not follow the germline gene, possibly because of a read error. V and J are TRBV4-1 and TRBJ2-2, with unresolved D. The germline CDR1 and CDR2 sequences are MGHRA and YSYEKL. The length of the CDR3 is 15 residues. Written as DNA, the CDR3 is TGTGCCAGCAGCCAAGACCACAGCGCGTTAGGGGAGCTGTTTTTT. Its translation is CASSQDHSALGELFF.

Only a few counts were recorded for this clonotype. The V and J genes are TRBV30 and TRBJ1-2; tentative D call: TRBD1 (5 bases). The CDR3 length is 14 residues. V was trimmed by 4 bases and J by 2 bases, leaving 14 bases between them. Germline-derived CDR1 and CDR2 are GTSNPN and SVGIG (reference sequence). CDR3 nucleotide sequence: TGTGCCTGGAACCCTTCAGCAGGGAACTATGGCTACACCTTC. This translates into CAWNPSAGNYGYTF.

The chain carries TRBV20-1 and TRBJ2-7; no clear D. With 1 base removed from V and 7 bases from J, the gap between germline ends came to 14 bases. The CDR3 is 13 amino acids. Germline V CDR1 and CDR2: DFQATT, SNEGSKA (reference sequence). CDR3 protein: CSARAVGVGEQYF. The CDR3 DNA reads TGCAGTGCTAGAGCTGTCGGAGTGGGGGAGCAGTACTTC.

A word on this clonotype: A single base separates this from a much larger clone, so it may be a read error. The chain recombines TRBV20-1 with TRBJ2-5, with TRBD2 matching 10 bases. Germline V CDR1 and CDR2: DFQATT, SNEGSKA (reference sequence). CDR3 length equals 17 residues. Unmatched junction bases numbered 15, after V lost 8 bases and J lost 0 bases. This CDR3 is CSTTKIGTSAYQETQYF. CDR3 sequence (DNA): TGCAGTACGACAAAGATAGGGACTAGCGCGTACCAAGAGACCCAGTACTTC.

The gene calls are TRBV20-1 and TRBJ2-3; TRBD2 matches at 11 bases. Per the germline V gene, CDR1 is DFQATT and CDR2 is SNEGSKA (reference sequence). The CDR3 runs 16 residues. V gave up 4 bases and J gave up 4 bases; unmatched junction bases: 10. CDR3 region: CSATELAGAFADTQYF. Here the CDR3 DNA reads TGCAGTGCTACTGAACTAGCGGGGGCCTTCGCAGATACGCAGTATTTT.

Worth noting for this clonotype: An end of the junction does not agree with germline; a read error may underlie this. This chain links TRBV12-3 or TRBV12-4 with TRBJ1-6; weak D call: TRBD1 (5 bases). The CDR3 length is 15 residues. CDR3 bases: TGTGCCAGCAGTTTAGGGGGCTCCTATATTTCACCCCTCCACTTT. Amino acid sequence: CASSLGGSYISPLHF.

In regard to this clonotype: Given a much more abundant clone one base away, this may be a read error. The genes are TRBV4-2 and TRBJ2-1; TRBD2 aligns across 8 bases. The V gene end was trimmed by 5 bases and the J gene end by 0 bases; junction bases not matched to a gene: 6. CDR1 LGHNA and CDR2 YNFKEQ come from the germline V gene. The CDR3 has 16 amino acids. For the CDR3, the DNA is TGTGCCAGCAGCTCAAAACTAGCGGTCTCCTACAATGAGCAGTTCTTC. Protein sequence: CASSSKLAVSYNEQFF.

On this clonotype: The conserved phenylalanine or tryptophan is not found at the CDR3 terminus, so this likely reflects a read error. The DNA is left out, because the CDR3 cannot be placed on it with certainty; the CDR3 is given as TCRdb lists it. J is TRBJ2-7 and V is TRBV11-3; the table's D call, TRBD2, has no DNA check behind it. Germline CDR1 SGHNT, CDR2 YENEEA. The length of the CDR3 is 13 amino acids, counting both ends. The CDR3 loop reads CASSFSTSARRYY.

Comments on this clonotype: An end of the junction differs from the germline gene, which may be a read error. The chain carries TRBV7-2 and TRBJ2-3; D may be TRBD2 (6 bases). Germline-derived CDR1 and CDR2 are SGHTA and FQGNSA. The CDR3 is made up of 14 amino acids. DNA for the CDR3: TGTGCCAGCATCTTAGCGGTTACCCGGGATACGCAGTATTTT. Residues: CASILAVTRDTQYF.

Comments on this clonotype: At one boundary the junction diverges from the germline segment, which might be a read error. In nucleotides, the CDR3 is TGCGCCAGCAGCCAAGCCCTACAGGGGCCAGTCACAGATACGCAGTTTTTT. It encodes CASSQALQGPVTDTQFF. The genes are TRBV4-3 and TRBJ2-3; 7 positions match TRBD1. Germline V gene data show CDR1 as LGHNA and CDR2 as YSLEER. The CDR3 is 17 residues long.

The chain joins TRBV11-2 to TRBJ2-3; 13 bases fit TRBD2. The ends lost 4 bases at V and 4 bases at J; junction bases unmatched: 8. The CDR3 loop spans 17 amino acids. Per germline, CDR1 SGHAT and CDR2 FQNNGV. CDR3 region: CASSSPRTSGSADTQYF. For the CDR3, the DNA is TGTGCCAGCAGCTCTCCCCGGACTAGCGGGAGTGCAGATACGCAGTATTTT.

As concerns this clonotype: Just one base apart from a much larger clone, this may be a read error. The CDR3 loop is CSANPGTSGCEQYF. The CDR3 DNA sequence: TGCAGTGCAAACCCCGGGACTAGCGGGTGCGAGCAGTACTTC. J is TRBJ2-7 and V is TRBV20-1; 12 positions agree with TRBD2. The CDR3 runs to 14 residues. The V gene end was trimmed by 6 bases and the J gene end by 6 bases; junction bases not matched to a gene: 9. Germline V gene data show CDR1 as DFQATT and CDR2 as SNEGSKA (reference sequence).

About this clonotype: The junction shows a germline mismatch at one end, possibly a read error. The chain has TRBV12-5 and TRBJ2-2, with D perhaps TRBD1 or TRBD2 (5 bases each). Germline loops: CDR1 LGHNT, CDR2 FRNRAP. The CDR3 extends over 12 amino acids. This chain's CDR3 is CASGQDAGDLFF. DNA of the CDR3: TGTGCTAGTGGTCAAGACGCCGGGGACCTGTTTTTT.

Concerning this clonotype: A read error may produce the germline difference seen at one junction end. The rearrangement joins TRBV12-3 or TRBV12-4 to TRBJ2-1; D remains unclear. This CDR3 has 14 amino acids. In nucleotides, the CDR3 is TGTGCCCGCAGTTGGATGAGCTCCTACAATGGGCAGTTCTTC. This encodes CARSWMSSYNGQFF.

This clonotype appeared a few times. A read error may explain this, as a much larger clone is one base away. J is TRBJ2-5 and V is TRBV12-3 or TRBV12-4; the D is unclear. Trimming cost V 2 bases and J 6 bases, with 10 bases left between them. CDR3 size: 13 residues. CDR3 nucleotide sequence: TGTGCCAGCAGTTTAACGGAGAGGAAGACCCAGTACTTC. Translating gives CASSLTERKTQYF.

The V call is TRBV29-1, the J call TRBJ2-3; D is uncertain. The CDR3 loop spans 16 amino acids. Germline CDR1 SQVTM, CDR2 ANQGSEA. The V end was cut by 4 bases, the J end by 2 bases, with 19 bases between. The chain's CDR3 is CSVGGTATQPTDTQYF. The CDR3 DNA is TGCAGCGTTGGTGGAACCGCCACTCAACCCACAGATACGCAGTATTTT.

As concerns this clonotype: No conserved phenylalanine or tryptophan ends this CDR3, so it is likely a read error. The V and J genes are TRBV11-2 and TRBJ2-6; D is ambiguous. This CDR3 has 14 amino acids. Germline CDR1 reads SGHAT; CDR2 reads FQNNGV. CDR3 loop: CASSYISGVNVLTS. The CDR3 nucleotides read TGTGCCAGCAGTTATATCTCTGGGGTCAACGTCCTGACTTCC.

In its sample, this clonotype was seen once. A single base separates this from a much larger clone, so it may be a read error. In DNA, the CDR3 is TGTGCCAGCACCGCGGGAGACATGAACACTGAAGCTTCCTTT. Protein: CASTAGDMNTEASF. The V call is TRBV6-1, the J call TRBJ1-1; D remains ambiguous. The CDR3 sequence is 14 residues long. Germline CDR1 is MNHNS and CDR2 is SASEGT.